The 21 T cell receptor beta chains given below trace back to one sample, sequenced in a study of PD-L1 blockade in urothelial cancer (dated by TCRdb to about 2017). Library preparation used the immunoSEQ multiplex PCR assay. Not all clones reach the TCRdb copy of this immuneACCESS table, which keeps in-frame sequences only. Checked studies attribute under half of the gap to unresolved V genes and leave the rest unexplained. This sample gives more than 60,000 clones in total; roughly 90% of them show up just once. The top ten clones comprise around 11% of the sample. The meaning of the sample's time point label: peripheral blood 6 weeks after treatment start. Sequenced here: PBMCs, sampled around atezolizumab (anti-PD-L1) treatment. The receptor source for this set is a man in his 60s with urothelial cancer.

The chain employs TRBV30 and TRBJ2-1; TRBD2 matches at 7 bases. V lost 0 bases and J lost 7; bases outside the gene matches: 6. The germline gives CDR1 GTSNPN, CDR2 SVGIG (reference sequence). The CDR3 consists of 14 residues. CDR3 DNA: TGTGCCTGGAGTGTACTTGGACTAGTAAATGAGCAGTTCTTC. Translation: CAWSVLGLVNEQFF.

V usage is TRBV6-5 and J usage is TRBJ1-6, with 7 positions matching TRBD1. The CDR3 consists of 13 residues. The germline CDR1 and CDR2 sequences are MNHEY and SVGAGI. V shed 6 bases and J 10 bases; nucleotides not matched to a gene: 6. The CDR3 region has the DNA TGTGCCAGCAGCACAGGGGCCAGATCACCCCTCCACTTT. Translation: CASSTGARSPLHF.

This chain joins TRBV7-8 and TRBJ1-2; a weak D match, TRBD1 (6 bases). Trimming removed 2 bases at V and 0 bases at J, with 13 bases between. The CDR3 sequence is 16 residues long. Germline V gene sequence: CDR1 SGHVS, CDR2 FQNEAQ. The CDR3, as DNA: TGTGCCAGCAGCTTATCGCTCAGGGGCGCTAACTATGGCTACACCTTC. This encodes CASSLSLRGANYGYTF.

This chain uses TRBV27 with TRBJ1-5; 7 positions agree with TRBD1. Looked up from germline, CDR1 is MNHEY and CDR2 is SMNVEV (reference sequence). The CDR3 has 15 amino acids. After removal of 6 bases from V and 8 bases from J, the junction contained 13 bases not matched to a gene. CDR3 nucleotides: TGTGCCAGCAGAACGGGGACAGTGGCTGAGGAGCCCCAGCATTTT. Translated, it gives CASRTGTVAEEPQHF.

The rearrangement joins TRBV7-8 to TRBJ1-1; tentative D call: TRBD1 (5 bases). The germline V gene has CDR1 SGHVS and CDR2 FQNEAQ. Trimming stripped 0 bases from V and 12 bases from J, with 23 bases between. The CDR3 is 16 residues long. CDR3 loop: CASSLAPKDGAQDTFF. The CDR3 DNA sequence: TGTGCCAGCAGCTTAGCGCCTAAGGATGGGGCGCAGGACACTTTCTTT.

The chain uses TRBV10-3 and TRBJ1-4, with 9 positions matching TRBD1. V dropped 10 bases and J dropped 8; count of bases not matched to a gene: 5. Germline V gene sequence: CDR1 ENHRY, CDR2 SYGVKD. The CDR3 has 12 amino acids. Here the CDR3 reads CATRTGEEKLFF. CDR3 in DNA: TGTGCCACCAGGACAGGGGAGGAAAAACTGTTTTTT.

This clone was detected once. J is TRBJ2-7 and V is TRBV6-1; possibly TRBD2 for D (5 bases). Per germline, CDR1 MNHNS and CDR2 SASEGT. V shed 3 bases and J shed 2 bases, with 8 bases lying between them. The CDR3 has 13 residues. As DNA, the CDR3 is TGTGCCAGCAGTGAGTCCGGGGCCTACGAGCAGTACTTC. This encodes CASSESGAYEQYF.

Points on this clone: Sequence at one end of the junction differs from germline and may be a read error. J is TRBJ1-2 and V is TRBV18, with D possibly being TRBD1 (6 bases). The CDR3 totals 12 residues. Germline CDR1 is KGHSH and CDR2 is LQKENI. CDR3 DNA: TGTGCCAGCTCACCGGCAGGGGCCAGCGAGGTCTTC. Protein product: CASSPAGASEVF.

V and J are TRBV19 and TRBJ2-2; TRBD1 agrees at 11 bases. The CDR3 contains 16 residues. Germline assignment: CDR1 LNHDA and CDR2 SQIVND (reference sequence). Trimming at V came to 3 bases and at J to 6 bases, leaving 6 bases not matched to a gene. The CDR3 DNA is TGTGCCAGTAGTATCCTGGGGACAGGGGGATCCGGGGAGCTGTTTTTT. Translation gives CASSILGTGGSGELFF.

The chain carries TRBV4-3 and TRBJ1-1, with D possibly being TRBD1 (6 bases). CDR1 LGHNA and CDR2 YSLEER come from the germline V gene. This CDR3 has 15 amino acids. The V end lost 0 bases, the J end lost 0 bases, and 8 bases lay between the germline ends. The DNA of the CDR3 is TGCGCCAGCAGCCAAGAAAGGGACATGAACACTGAAGCTTTCTTT. It yields the protein CASSQERDMNTEAFF.

The gene calls are TRBV5-6 and TRBJ1-4; D possibly corresponds to TRBD1 (6 bases). V was clipped by 4 bases and J by 4 bases, with 11 bases between them. CDR1 and CDR2 from the germline V gene are SGHDT and YYEEEE. This CDR3 contains 14 residues. The CDR3 coding sequence is TGTGCCAGCAGCGGGACACTTGTTAATGAAAAACTGTTTTTT. This sequence encodes CASSGTLVNEKLFF.

This chain uses TRBV27 with TRBJ1-2, with 7 bases identical to TRBD1. This CDR3 has 14 residues. Germline V lookup: CDR1 MNHEY, CDR2 SMNVEV (reference sequence). Trimming took 8 bases from V and 8 from J; bases not matched to a gene: 14. Here the CDR3 DNA reads TGTGCCAGCCGAAGAAACCAGGGGGGTGAGGGCTACACCTTC. It specifies CASRRNQGGEGYTF.

The chain employs TRBV6-5 and TRBJ2-7; D not certain. V lost 7 bases, J lost 2 bases, and 9 bases lay in between. CDR1 and CDR2 from the germline V gene are MNHEY and SVGAGI. CDR3 length equals 12 residues. As DNA, the CDR3 is TGTGCCAGCATCTCGCAGGCCTACGAGCAGTACTTC. Amino acid sequence: CASISQAYEQYF.

The V call is TRBV7-9, the J call TRBJ2-7; TRBD1 agrees at 7 bases. The CDR3 is 16 residues long. CDR1 and CDR2 from the germline V gene are SEHNR and FQNEAQ (reference sequence). The V gene end was trimmed by 5 bases and the J gene end by 1 base; junction bases not matched to a gene: 11. CDR3 region: CASSPMGTAYSYEQYF. The CDR3 nucleotides read TGTGCCAGCAGCCCTATGGGGACAGCTTATTCCTACGAGCAGTACTTC.

The chain joins TRBV10-3 to TRBJ2-2, with TRBD1 identical over 9 bases. The germline V gene encodes CDR1 ENHRY and CDR2 SYGVKD. The CDR3 is 16 amino acids. The ends lost 2 bases at V and 6 bases at J; junction bases unmatched: 7. CDR3 DNA: TGTGCCATCAGTGAGACGGGACAGGGAGGAGCCGGGGAGCTGTTTTTT. This encodes CAISETGQGGAGELFF.

The J gene is TRBJ1-1, the V gene TRBV28; D gene ambiguous. CDR3 length equals 14 residues. CDR1 and CDR2 from the germline V gene are MDHEN and SYDVKM. The V end lost 5 bases, the J end lost 7 bases, and 17 bases lay between the germline ends. The CDR3 reads CASSPTITSGEAFF. CDR3 sequence (DNA): TGTGCCAGCAGTCCTACGATCACTTCAGGTGAAGCTTTCTTT.

The rearrangement uses TRBV7-9 and TRBJ1-1; possibly TRBD1 for D (5 bases). Trimming removed 3 bases at V and 6 bases at J, with 14 bases between. The germline V gene encodes CDR1 SEHNR and CDR2 FQNEAQ (reference sequence). CDR3 size: 14 residues. The CDR3 protein is CASSLDKLLAEAFF. Here the CDR3 DNA reads TGTGCCAGCAGCTTGGACAAGTTATTGGCTGAAGCTTTCTTT.

This chain links TRBV7-2 with TRBJ2-6; D is ambiguous. Deletions cut 1 base from V and 4 bases from J, with 11 bases between. Germline values: CDR1 SGHTA, CDR2 FQGNSA. There are 16 residues in the CDR3. The CDR3 DNA follows: TGTGCCAGCAGCTTAGGAGGCCGGGTCGGGGCCAACGTCCTGACTTTC. As protein: CASSLGGRVGANVLTF.

The J gene is TRBJ1-2, the V gene TRBV10-3; D is ambiguous. Trimming stripped 10 bases from V and 4 bases from J, with 10 bases between. Germline V gives CDR1 ENHRY, CDR2 SYGVKD. The CDR3 is 11 residues long. CDR3 sequence reads: CATALRYGYTF. The CDR3 coding sequence is TGTGCCACCGCGCTCCGCTATGGCTACACCTTC.

The genes are TRBV27 and TRBJ1-6; tentative D call: TRBD1 (5 bases). The V gene's germline CDR1 is MNHEY and CDR2 SMNVEV (reference sequence). Trimming cost V 2 bases and J 13 bases, with 18 bases left between them. The CDR3 has 15 amino acids. CDR3 sequence reads: CASSLRAPRDLPLHF. The CDR3 coding sequence is TGTGCCAGCAGTTTAAGGGCCCCGAGGGACTTGCCCCTCCACTTT.

The chain employs TRBV29-1 and TRBJ2-2; D is perhaps TRBD1 (5 bases). Trimming shortened V by 6 bases and J by 5 bases, and 13 bases separated the two germline ends. The V gene's germline CDR1 is SQVTM and CDR2 ANQGSEA. The CDR3 covers 13 residues. As DNA, the CDR3 is TGCAGCGTAGACAATGCAGGGACCGGGGAGCTGTTTTTT. Protein: CSVDNAGTGELFF.